The 29 T cell receptor beta chains reported below all come from one sample, sequenced in a study of T cell responses to AZD1222 COVID-19 vaccine. This table comes from immunoSEQ multiplex PCR, and its TCRdb copy is limited to in-frame clones, with some not included. The sample lists more than 85,000 clones; around 87% were seen once. The input for sequencing was peripheral blood, taken on day 0 of AZD1222 vaccination. The origin of the receptors is an adult in good health.

J is TRBJ1-6 and V is TRBV7-8, with 9 positions matching TRBD1. Germline CDR1 and CDR2: SGHVS and FQNEAQ. This CDR3 has 16 residues. J gave up 11 bases and V 2 bases, and 10 bases lay outside the gene matches. The DNA of the CDR3 is TGTGCCAGCAGCTTAAACAGGGGGCCCCCATATCCACCCCTCCACTTT. Translation gives CASSLNRGPPYPPLHF.

The count of this clone is one. The chain recombines TRBV7-2 with TRBJ1-6, with unresolved D. The CDR3 spans 16 residues. Germline CDR1 and CDR2: SGHTA and FQGNSA. Deletions cut 5 bases from V and 4 bases from J, with 15 bases between. The chain's CDR3 is CASSPDLIDYNSPLHF. The DNA for the CDR3 is TGTGCCAGCAGCCCGGACCTAATTGATTATAATTCACCCCTCCACTTT.

V usage is TRBV6-5 and J usage is TRBJ1-1, with 7 bases fitting TRBD1. CDR3 length equals 16 residues. CDR1 and CDR2 from the germline V gene are MNHEY and SVGAGI. V gave up 0 bases and J gave up 3 bases; unmatched junction bases: 7. The CDR3 is CASSYSRGRPDTEAFF. The DNA of the CDR3 is TGTGCCAGCAGTTACTCTAGGGGGCGCCCGGACACTGAAGCTTTCTTT.

The V and J genes are TRBV28 and TRBJ1-6, with unresolved D. In germline, CDR1 is MDHEN, CDR2 SYDVKM. The ends were cut back, 4 bases at V and 0 bases at J, with 13 bases in the middle. The CDR3 has 17 amino acids. The CDR3: CASSSTGRSSYNSPLHF. The CDR3 region has the DNA TGTGCCAGCAGTTCGACTGGGCGAAGCTCCTATAATTCACCCCTCCACTTT.

The chain links TRBV18 to TRBJ1-4, with 11 bases fitting TRBD1. The V and J ends lost 1 base and 4 bases, in that order; junction bases with no gene match: 8. The germline CDR1 and CDR2 sequences are KGHSH and LQKENI. The CDR3 is 18 residues long. The CDR3 here is CASSPRIGQGAINEKLFF. In DNA form, the CDR3 reads TGTGCCAGCTCACCACGAATTGGACAGGGGGCTATTAATGAAAAACTGTTTTTT.

The chain is built from TRBV2 and TRBJ2-5; the D gene is possibly TRBD2 (6 bases). Deletions cut 4 bases from V and 2 bases from J, with 14 bases between. There are 15 residues in the CDR3. Germline-derived CDR1 and CDR2 are SNHLY and FYNNEI. The CDR3 nucleotides read TGTGCCAGCAGTGGAGGGAGGAGAACTCAAGAGACCCAGTACTTC. Residues: CASSGGRRTQETQYF.

This chain links TRBV5-1 with TRBJ2-1; D is perhaps TRBD2 (6 bases). CDR1 is SGHRS and CDR2 is YFSETQ in the germline V gene. V was clipped by 7 bases and J by 7 bases, with 18 bases between them. CDR3 size: 14 residues. The CDR3: CASQDRGLRNEQFF. DNA of the CDR3: TGCGCCAGCCAGGACCGGGGGTTAAGGAATGAGCAGTTCTTC. Variable domain in full (rest from reference TRBV5-1 and TRBJ2-1): KAGVTQTPRYLIKTRGQQVTLSCSPISGHRSVSWYQQTPGQGLQFLFEYFSETQRNKGNFPGRFSGRQFSNSRSEMNVSTLELGDSALYLCASQDRGLRNEQFFGPGTRLTVL.

CDR3 nucleotide sequence: TGTGCCAGCAGCTTGGGGATAACAGTTGGGTTCTTC. Protein sequence: CASSLGITVGFF. This chain uses TRBV5-5 with TRBJ2-1; D not resolved. V shed 0 bases and J shed 15 bases, with 13 bases lying between them. Germline V CDR1 and CDR2: SGHKS, YYEKEE (reference sequence). CDR3 size: 12 residues.

The genes are TRBV5-8 and TRBJ1-1; D not certain. CDR1 is SGHTS, CDR2 YDEGEE, per germline. This CDR3 has 16 amino acids. V was pared by 1 base and J by 1 base, with 14 bases between. CDR3 sequence (DNA): TGTGCCAGCAGCTTGAGAGTGGGTACGCCGAACACTGAAGCTTTCTTT. This translates into CASSLRVGTPNTEAFF.

CDR3 sequence: CASSTTYAVGQGGGGYTF. CDR3 in DNA: TGTGCCAGCAGCACCACTTATGCAGTGGGACAGGGCGGAGGGGGCTACACCTTC. The chain is built from TRBV7-9 and TRBJ1-2; 9 bases match TRBD1. V was clipped by 5 bases and J by 8 bases; unmatched bases: 21. The CDR3 is 18 residues long. Germline assignment: CDR1 SEHNR and CDR2 FQNEAQ (reference sequence).

The chain has TRBV19 and TRBJ1-3; 7 bases fit TRBD1. CDR1 is LNHDA, CDR2 SQIVND, per germline (reference sequence). This CDR3 has 14 amino acids. Unmatched junction bases numbered 4, after V lost 4 bases and J lost 4 bases. The CDR3 protein is CASSKQGNGNTIYF. As DNA, the CDR3 is TGTGCCAGTAGTAAACAGGGGAACGGAAACACCATATATTTT.

This sequence joins TRBV19 and TRBJ1-5; the D is unclear. The CDR3 is made up of 14 amino acids. V lost 9 bases, J lost 1 base, and 13 bases lay in between. Germline CDR1 is LNHDA and CDR2 is SQIVND (reference sequence). The CDR3 loop reads CASTPGRSNQPQHF. The DNA of the CDR3 is TGTGCCAGCACCCCCGGCCGGAGCAATCAGCCCCAGCATTTT.

The gene calls are TRBV3-1 (or the pseudogene TRBV3-2) and TRBJ1-5; D remains unclear. Trimming removed 1 base from V and 5 bases from J, with 9 bases in between. The CDR3 runs to 14 residues. Germline lookup yields CDR1 LGHDT and CDR2 YNNKEL (reference sequence). The chain's CDR3 is CASSQGPTDQPQHF. CDR3 sequence (DNA): TGTGCCAGCAGCCAAGGACCTACGGATCAGCCCCAGCATTTT.

The chain carries TRBV7-2 and TRBJ1-1; D not certain. Trimming pared 1 base from V and 1 base from J, leaving 10 bases between. The germline CDR1 and CDR2 sequences are SGHTA and FQGNSA. This CDR3 has 15 residues. The CDR3 DNA reads as TGTGCCAGCAGCTTAGGGCTGGACCCGAACACTGAAGCTTTCTTT. Translating gives CASSLGLDPNTEAFF.

V gene TRBV6-5 combines with J gene TRBJ2-7; 9 bases agree with TRBD1. Germline CDR1 and CDR2: MNHEY and SVGAGI. V shed 6 bases and J 2 bases; nucleotides not matched to a gene: 5. The length of the CDR3 is 14 residues. CDR3 DNA: TGTGCCAGCAGATGGGACAGGGCGACCTACGAGCAGTACTTC. Encoded protein: CASRWDRATYEQYF.

The chain employs TRBV7-3 and TRBJ2-7; tentative D call: TRBD1 (6 bases). There are 16 residues in the CDR3. In germline, CDR1 is SGHTA, CDR2 FQGTGA. The ends were cut back, 5 bases at V and 0 bases at J, with 17 bases in the middle. The CDR3 region has the DNA TGTGCCAGCAGCCAGGGGTGGGACCTTAGCTCCTACGAGCAGTACTTC. Translation gives CASSQGWDLSSYEQYF.

The DNA for the CDR3 is TGTGCCAGCTCACCGTCCGGGACAGGGAACTATGGCTACACCTTC. The encoded protein is CASSPSGTGNYGYTF. V and J are TRBV18 and TRBJ1-2; 9 bases agree with TRBD1. The CDR3 is made up of 15 amino acids. J lost 2 bases, V lost 3 bases, and 4 bases had no gene match. Per the germline V gene, CDR1 is KGHSH and CDR2 is LQKENI.

The rearrangement links TRBV6-2 or TRBV6-3 to TRBJ1-2, with D tentatively TRBD1 (5 bases). The V end lost 5 bases, the J end lost 0 bases, and 13 bases lay between the germline ends. The germline gives CDR1 MNHEY, CDR2 SVGEGT. The CDR3 spans 15 residues. CDR3: CASSTAGRTNYGYTF. CDR3 DNA sequence: TGTGCCAGCAGTACCGCAGGGAGAACTAACTATGGCTACACCTTC.

CDR3 sequence (DNA): TGTGCCAGCAGCCTGACGGGGGCTGGGAATGAAAAACTGTTTTTT. This gives the protein CASSLTGAGNEKLFF. The chain joins TRBV3-1 (or the pseudogene TRBV3-2) to TRBJ1-4, with a tentative D call TRBD1 (6 bases). The CDR3 is 15 residues long. CDR1 is LGHDT, CDR2 YNNKEL, per germline (reference sequence). V lost 4 bases and J 5 bases, leaving 14 bases between the germline ends.

This chain links TRBV9 with TRBJ1-2; 7 bases map to TRBD1. After removal of 4 bases from V and 8 bases from J, the junction contained 14 bases not matched to a gene. This CDR3 has 15 residues. Germline V gives CDR1 SGDLS, CDR2 YYNGEE. This CDR3 reads CASSPQGERRSGYTF. The CDR3 region has the DNA TGTGCCAGCAGCCCCCAGGGGGAACGTCGTTCGGGCTACACCTTC.

CDR3 protein: CASSQDRGSGELFF. DNA for the CDR3: TGTGCCAGCAGCCAAGATCGGGGATCCGGGGAGCTGTTTTTT. This chain links TRBV4-2 with TRBJ2-2, with D possibly TRBD2 on 5 matching bases. CDR1 and CDR2 from the germline V gene are LGHNA and YNFKEQ. CDR3 length: 14 amino acids. V was cut by 0 bases and J by 6 bases, with 8 bases left in between.

The chain carries TRBV2 and TRBJ2-3; the D gene is possibly TRBD2 (6 bases). Deletions cut 8 bases from V and 4 bases from J, with 10 bases between. Germline assignment: CDR1 SNHLY and CDR2 FYNNEI. There are 12 residues in the CDR3. The CDR3 loop reads CASWGVSDTQYF. The CDR3 nucleotides are TGTGCCAGCTGGGGGGTATCAGATACGCAGTATTTT.

V and J are TRBV27 and TRBJ2-7; D uncertain. CDR3 size: 14 residues. The V gene lost 6 bases and the J gene lost 2 bases, with 14 bases spanning the gap. Looked up from germline, CDR1 is MNHEY and CDR2 is SMNVEV (reference sequence). CDR3 protein: CASRRQGYTYEQYF. The CDR3 DNA reads as TGTGCCAGCAGACGACAAGGGTATACCTACGAGCAGTACTTC.

This clone was counted once. This chain links TRBV10-3 with TRBJ1-5; D possibly corresponds to TRBD1 (6 bases). This CDR3 has 17 residues. Germline CDR1 reads ENHRY; CDR2 reads SYGVKD. V dropped 8 bases and J dropped 3 bases, with 23 bases sitting between them. The CDR3 bases are TGTGCCATCTTACCGGGACAATGGAAGACTGACAATCAGCCCCAGCATTTT. This codes for CAILPGQWKTDNQPQHF.

There are a few counts of this clone. This sequence joins TRBV12-3 or TRBV12-4 and TRBJ1-6; D unresolved. The CDR3 has 13 amino acids. V gave up 3 bases and J gave up 14 bases, with 14 bases separating them. The CDR3 here is CASSFALGFSLHF. CDR3 coding DNA: TGTGCCAGCAGTTTTGCCCTAGGCTTTTCCCTCCACTTT.

This chain joins TRBV5-1 and TRBJ2-5; tentatively, D is TRBD2 (5 bases). Germline V CDR1 and CDR2: SGHRS, YFSETQ. The CDR3 runs 14 residues. The V end was cut by 4 bases, the J end by 4 bases, with 14 bases between. The CDR3 reads CASSPTLEVETQYF. In DNA, the CDR3 is TGCGCCAGCAGCCCCACGCTGGAGGTAGAGACCCAGTACTTC.

This clone was seen more than once but under ten times. V and J are TRBV13 and TRBJ2-7; D is uncertain. Germline loops: CDR1 PRHDT, CDR2 FYEKMQ (reference sequence). V gave up 7 bases and J gave up 5 bases, with 27 bases separating them. The CDR3 consists of 17 residues. CDR3: CASTYPPHYSPRNEQYF. The CDR3 nucleotides are TGTGCCAGCACCTATCCCCCACACTACTCCCCTCGGAACGAGCAGTACTTC.

This chain connects TRBV5-6 to TRBJ2-7; 7 nucleotides align to TRBD2. The V gene's germline CDR1 is SGHDT and CDR2 YYEEEE. This CDR3 region has 13 residues. J gave up 4 bases and V 4 bases, and 5 bases lay outside the gene matches. CDR3 sequence (DNA): TGTGCCAGCAGCCTTCGACTAGCTTACGAGCAGTACTTC. Its translation is CASSLRLAYEQYF.

The gene calls are TRBV2 and TRBJ1-5; D is perhaps TRBD1 (5 bases). V dropped 6 bases and J dropped 4 bases, with 16 bases sitting between them. Germline V CDR1 and CDR2: SNHLY, FYNNEI. The CDR3 extends over 15 amino acids. The CDR3 spells CASSARAVRNQPQHF. The CDR3 DNA follows: TGTGCCAGCAGCGCCAGGGCGGTTCGGAATCAGCCCCAGCATTTT.